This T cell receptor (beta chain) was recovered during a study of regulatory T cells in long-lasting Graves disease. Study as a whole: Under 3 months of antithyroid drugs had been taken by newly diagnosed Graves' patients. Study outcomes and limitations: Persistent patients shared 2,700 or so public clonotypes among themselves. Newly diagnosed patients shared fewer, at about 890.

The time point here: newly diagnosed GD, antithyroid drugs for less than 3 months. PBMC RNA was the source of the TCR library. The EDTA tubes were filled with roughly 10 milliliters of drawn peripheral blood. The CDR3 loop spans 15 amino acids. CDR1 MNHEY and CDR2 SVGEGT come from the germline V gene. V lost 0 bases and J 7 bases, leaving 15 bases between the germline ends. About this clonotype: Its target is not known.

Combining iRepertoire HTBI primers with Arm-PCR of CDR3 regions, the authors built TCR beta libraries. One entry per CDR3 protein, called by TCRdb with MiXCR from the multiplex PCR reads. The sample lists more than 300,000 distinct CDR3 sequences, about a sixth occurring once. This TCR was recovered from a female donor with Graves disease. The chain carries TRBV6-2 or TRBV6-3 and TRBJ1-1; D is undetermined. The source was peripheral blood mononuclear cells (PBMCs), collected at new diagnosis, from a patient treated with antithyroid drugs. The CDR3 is CASSYSVSGSHEAFF. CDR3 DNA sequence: TGTGCCAGCAGTTACTCGGTCTCTGGCAGCCATGAAGCTTTCTTT.